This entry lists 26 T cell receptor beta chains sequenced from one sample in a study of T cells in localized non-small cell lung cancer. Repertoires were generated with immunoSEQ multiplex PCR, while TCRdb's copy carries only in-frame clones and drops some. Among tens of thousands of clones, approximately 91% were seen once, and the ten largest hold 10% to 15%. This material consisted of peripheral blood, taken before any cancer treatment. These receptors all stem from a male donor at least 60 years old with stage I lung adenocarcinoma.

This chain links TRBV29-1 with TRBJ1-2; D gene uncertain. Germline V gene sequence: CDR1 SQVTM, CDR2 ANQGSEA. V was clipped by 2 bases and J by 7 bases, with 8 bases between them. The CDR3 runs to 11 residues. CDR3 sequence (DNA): TGCAGCGTTGAAAGGGAAGCTGGCTACACCTTC. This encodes CSVEREAGYTF.

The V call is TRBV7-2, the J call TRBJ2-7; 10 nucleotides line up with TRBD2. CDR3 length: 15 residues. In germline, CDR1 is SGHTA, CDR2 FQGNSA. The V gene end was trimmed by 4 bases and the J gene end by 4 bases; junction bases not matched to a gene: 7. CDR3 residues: CASSSTLAGAYEQYF. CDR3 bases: TGTGCCAGCAGCTCCACCCTAGCGGGGGCGTACGAGCAGTACTTC.

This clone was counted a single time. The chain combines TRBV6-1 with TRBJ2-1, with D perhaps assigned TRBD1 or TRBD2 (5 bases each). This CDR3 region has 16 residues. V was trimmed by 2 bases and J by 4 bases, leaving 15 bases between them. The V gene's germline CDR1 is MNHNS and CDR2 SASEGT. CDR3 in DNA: TGTGCCAGCAGTGAAAACCCTTTGGGGGAGTACAATGAGCAGTTCTTC. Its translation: CASSENPLGEYNEQFF.

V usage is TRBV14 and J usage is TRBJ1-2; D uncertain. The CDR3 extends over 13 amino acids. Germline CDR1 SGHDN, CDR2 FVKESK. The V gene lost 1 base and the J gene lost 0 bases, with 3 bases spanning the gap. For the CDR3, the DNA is TGTGCCAGCAGCCAAGTACCTAACTATGGCTACACCTTC. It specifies CASSQVPNYGYTF.

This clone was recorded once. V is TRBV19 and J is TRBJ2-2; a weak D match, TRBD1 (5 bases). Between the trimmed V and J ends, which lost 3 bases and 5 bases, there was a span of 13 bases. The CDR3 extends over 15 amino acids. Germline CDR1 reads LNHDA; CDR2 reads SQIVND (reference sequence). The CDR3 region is CASSIRARGTGELFF. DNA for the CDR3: TGTGCCAGTAGTATCCGGGCAAGGGGAACCGGGGAGCTGTTTTTT.

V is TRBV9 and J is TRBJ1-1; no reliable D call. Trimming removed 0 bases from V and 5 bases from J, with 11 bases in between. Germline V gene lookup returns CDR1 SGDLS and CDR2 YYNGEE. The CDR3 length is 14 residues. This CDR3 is CASSVEGRVTEAFF. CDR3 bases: TGTGCCAGCAGCGTAGAAGGAAGGGTTACTGAAGCTTTCTTT.

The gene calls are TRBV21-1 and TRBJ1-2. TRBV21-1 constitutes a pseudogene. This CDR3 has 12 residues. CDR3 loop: CASGSDGYGYTF. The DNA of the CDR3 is TGTGCCAGCGGGTCGGACGGTTATGGCTACACCTTC.

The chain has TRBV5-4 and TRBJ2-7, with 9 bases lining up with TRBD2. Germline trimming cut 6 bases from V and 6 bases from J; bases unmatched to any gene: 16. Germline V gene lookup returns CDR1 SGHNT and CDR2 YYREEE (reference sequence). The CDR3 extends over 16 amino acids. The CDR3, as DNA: TGTGCCAGCACCCAGGGGGGGCTAGCGGGACTTTCCGAGCAGTACTTC. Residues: CASTQGGLAGLSEQYF.

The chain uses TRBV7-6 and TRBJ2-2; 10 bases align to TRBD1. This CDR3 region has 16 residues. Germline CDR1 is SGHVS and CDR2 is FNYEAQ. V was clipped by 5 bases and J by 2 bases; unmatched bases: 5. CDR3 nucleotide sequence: TGTGCCAGCAGCCGGACAGGGGGTGCCAACACCGGGGAGCTGTTTTTT. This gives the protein CASSRTGGANTGELFF.

The CDR3 DNA reads as TGTGCCAGCAGTCGGGGCGGGACAGACCATCAGCCCCAGCATTTT. Amino acid sequence: CASSRGGTDHQPQHF. The chain recombines TRBV28 with TRBJ1-5, with 7 bases aligning to TRBD1. The V gene's germline CDR1 is MDHEN and CDR2 SYDVKM. V was clipped by 5 bases and J by 5 bases; unmatched bases: 9. This CDR3 is 15 amino acids long.

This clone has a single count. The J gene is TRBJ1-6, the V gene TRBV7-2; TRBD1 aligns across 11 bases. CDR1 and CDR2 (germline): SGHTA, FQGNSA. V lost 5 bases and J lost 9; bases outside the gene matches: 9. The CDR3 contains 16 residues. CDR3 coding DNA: TGTGCCAGCAGCCCTGGACAGGGGGCGCAAAGTTCACCCCTCCACTTT. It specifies CASSPGQGAQSSPLHF.

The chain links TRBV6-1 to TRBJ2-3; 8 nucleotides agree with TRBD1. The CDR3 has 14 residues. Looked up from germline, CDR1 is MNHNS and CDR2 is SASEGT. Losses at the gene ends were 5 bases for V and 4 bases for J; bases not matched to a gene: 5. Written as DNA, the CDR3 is TGTGCCAGCAGTCCCCAGGGGGCGTCAGATACGCAGTATTTT. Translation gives CASSPQGASDTQYF.

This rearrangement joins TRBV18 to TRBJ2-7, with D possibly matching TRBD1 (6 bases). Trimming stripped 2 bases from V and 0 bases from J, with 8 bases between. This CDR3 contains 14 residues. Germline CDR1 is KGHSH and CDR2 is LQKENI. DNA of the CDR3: TGTGCCAGCTCACCAACGACAGGCTCCTACGAGCAGTACTTC. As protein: CASSPTTGSYEQYF.

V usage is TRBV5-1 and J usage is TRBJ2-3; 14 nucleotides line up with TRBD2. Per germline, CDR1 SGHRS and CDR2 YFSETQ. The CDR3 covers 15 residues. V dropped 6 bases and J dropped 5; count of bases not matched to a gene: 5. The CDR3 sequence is CASILGLAGGDTQYF. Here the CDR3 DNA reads TGCGCCAGCATTCTCGGACTAGCGGGAGGAGATACGCAGTATTTT.

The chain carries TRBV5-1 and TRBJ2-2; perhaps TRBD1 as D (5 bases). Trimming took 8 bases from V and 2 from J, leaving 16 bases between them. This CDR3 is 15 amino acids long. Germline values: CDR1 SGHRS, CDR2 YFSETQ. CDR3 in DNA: TGCGCCAGTCAATGGAAGGGGTCAAACACCGGGGAGCTGTTTTTT. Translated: CASQWKGSNTGELFF.

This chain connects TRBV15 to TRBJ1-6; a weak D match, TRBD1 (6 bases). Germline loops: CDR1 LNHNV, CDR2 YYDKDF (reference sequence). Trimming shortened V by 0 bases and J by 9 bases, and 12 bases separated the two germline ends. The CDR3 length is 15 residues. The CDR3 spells CATSRDKGVRSPLHF. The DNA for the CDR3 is TGTGCCACCAGCAGAGATAAGGGGGTACGTTCACCCCTCCACTTT.

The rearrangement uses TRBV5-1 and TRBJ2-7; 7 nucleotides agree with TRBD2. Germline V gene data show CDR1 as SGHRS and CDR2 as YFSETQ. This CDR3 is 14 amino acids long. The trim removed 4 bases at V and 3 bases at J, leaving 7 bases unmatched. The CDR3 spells CASSLGGSDYEQYF. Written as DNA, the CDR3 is TGCGCCAGCAGCCTGGGGGGGAGCGACTACGAGCAGTACTTC.

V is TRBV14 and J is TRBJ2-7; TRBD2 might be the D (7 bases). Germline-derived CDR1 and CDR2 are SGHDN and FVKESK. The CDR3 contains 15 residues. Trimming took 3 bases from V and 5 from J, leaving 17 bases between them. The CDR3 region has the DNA TGTGCCAGCAGCCATCCCCCGGGGGGCCGGGACGAGCAGTACTTC. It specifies CASSHPPGGRDEQYF. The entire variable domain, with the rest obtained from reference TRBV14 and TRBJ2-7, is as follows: EAGVTQFPSHSVIEKGQTVTLRCDPISGHDNLYWYRRVMGKEIKFLLHFVKESKQDESGMPNNRFLAERTGGTYSTLKVQPAELEDSGVYFCASSHPPGGRDEQYFGPGTRLTVT.

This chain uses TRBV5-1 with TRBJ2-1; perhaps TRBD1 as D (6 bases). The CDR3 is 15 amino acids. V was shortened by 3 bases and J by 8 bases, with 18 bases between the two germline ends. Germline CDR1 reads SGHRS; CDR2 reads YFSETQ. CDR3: CASSYGGEAVDEQFF. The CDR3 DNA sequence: TGCGCCAGCAGCTATGGGGGCGAGGCGGTGGATGAGCAGTTCTTC. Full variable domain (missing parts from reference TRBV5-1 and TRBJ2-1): KAGVTQTPRYLIKTRGQQVTLSCSPISGHRSVSWYQQTPGQGLQFLFEYFSETQRNKGNFPGRFSGRQFSNSRSEMNVSTLELGDSALYLCASSYGGEAVDEQFFGPGTRLTVL.

CDR3 sequence: CASSFSGNSYNEQFF. The DNA for the CDR3 is TGTGCCAGCAGCTTTAGCGGAAACTCCTACAATGAGCAGTTCTTC. The chain couples TRBV7-8 to TRBJ2-1; a weak D match, TRBD2 (6 bases). The ends were cut back, 3 bases at V and 0 bases at J, with 9 bases in the middle. Germline V gene lookup returns CDR1 SGHVS and CDR2 FQNEAQ. The CDR3 extends over 15 amino acids.

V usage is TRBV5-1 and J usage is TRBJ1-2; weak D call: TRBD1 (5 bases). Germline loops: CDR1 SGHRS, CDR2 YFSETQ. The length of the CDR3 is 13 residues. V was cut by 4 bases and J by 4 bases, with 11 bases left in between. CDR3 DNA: TGCGCCAGCAGCCCGGGACGGCTCTATGGCTACACCTTC. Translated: CASSPGRLYGYTF.

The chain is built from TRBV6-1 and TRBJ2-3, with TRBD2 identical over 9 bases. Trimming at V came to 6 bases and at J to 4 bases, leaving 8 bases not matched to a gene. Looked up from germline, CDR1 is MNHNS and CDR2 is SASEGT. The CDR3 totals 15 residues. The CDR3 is CASRQAGGIADTQYF. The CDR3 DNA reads TGTGCCAGCAGGCAAGCGGGGGGAATTGCAGATACGCAGTATTTT.

DNA of the CDR3: TGTGCCAGTATCTCGGGAGAAGCGGCTTCCTACAATGAGCAGTTCTTC. Protein: CASISGEAASYNEQFF. This chain uses TRBV19 with TRBJ2-1, with D maybe TRBD2 (6 bases). Germline V gene lookup returns CDR1 LNHDA and CDR2 SQIVND (reference sequence). The CDR3 totals 16 residues. V was clipped by 7 bases and J by 1 base, with 17 bases between them.

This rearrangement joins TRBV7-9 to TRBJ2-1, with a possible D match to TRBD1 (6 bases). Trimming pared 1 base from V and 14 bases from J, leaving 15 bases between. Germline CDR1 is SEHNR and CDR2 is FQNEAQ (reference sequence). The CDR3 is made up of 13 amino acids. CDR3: CASSLDGDTSEFF. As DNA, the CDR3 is TGTGCCAGCAGCTTAGACGGGGACACCTCTGAGTTCTTC. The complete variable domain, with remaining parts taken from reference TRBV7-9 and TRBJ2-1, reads DTGVSQNPRHKITKRGQNVTFRCDPISEHNRLYWYRQTLGQGPEFLTYFQNEAQLEKSRLLSDRFSAERPKGSFSTLEIQRTEQGDSAMYLCASSLDGDTSEFFGPGTRLTVL.

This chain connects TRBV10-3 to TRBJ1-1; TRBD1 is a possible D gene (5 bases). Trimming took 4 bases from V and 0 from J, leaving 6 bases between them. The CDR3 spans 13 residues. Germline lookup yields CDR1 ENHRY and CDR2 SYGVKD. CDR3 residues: CAISGQMNTEAFF. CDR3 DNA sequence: TGTGCCATCAGTGGACAGATGAACACTGAAGCTTTCTTT.

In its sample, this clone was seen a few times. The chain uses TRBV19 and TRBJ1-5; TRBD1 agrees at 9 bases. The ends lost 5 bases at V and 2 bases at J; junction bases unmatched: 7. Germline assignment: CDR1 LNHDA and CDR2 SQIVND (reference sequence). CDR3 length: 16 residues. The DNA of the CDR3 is TGTGCCAGTAGTGAACAGGGGGCCGAGGGCAATCAGCCCCAGCATTTT. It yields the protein CASSEQGAEGNQPQHF. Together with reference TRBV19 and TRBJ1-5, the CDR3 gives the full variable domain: DGGITQSPKYLFRKEGQNVTLSCEQNLNHDAMYWYRQDPGQGLRLIYYSQIVNDFQKGDIAEGYSVSREKKESFPLTVTSAQKNPTAFYLCASSEQGAEGNQPQHFGDGTRLSIL.